The next 29 T cell receptor beta chains were all read from a single sample in a study of blood T cell repertoires in COVID-19. Libraries were prepared by immunoSEQ multiplex PCR; TCRdb keeps only in-frame clonotypes and omits some of them. Of fewer than 200,000 clones in the sample, about 87% are singletons; the top ten hold around 3.9%. The specimen was peripheral blood. These receptors all stem from a woman aged 55-70 years who had recovered from COVID-19.

This chain's CDR3 is CASSPPPDRNTEAFF. Here the CDR3 DNA reads TGTGCCAGCAGCCCGCCCCCTGACAGGAACACTGAAGCTTTCTTT. The rearrangement links TRBV4-2 to TRBJ1-1, with D perhaps TRBD1 (5 bases). The CDR3 extends over 15 amino acids. The germline gives CDR1 LGHNA, CDR2 YNFKEQ. Trimming removed 4 bases at V and 1 base at J, with 13 bases between.

This clone has ten or more counts. V usage is TRBV28 and J usage is TRBJ1-5; D is ambiguous. Per germline, CDR1 MDHEN and CDR2 SYDVKM. This CDR3 spans 16 amino acids. V was clipped by 8 bases and J by 5 bases, with 22 bases between them. The CDR3, as DNA: TGTGCCAGCGAATCCGACCTACGGGGAGGGCATCAGCCCCAGCATTTT. It encodes CASESDLRGGHQPQHF.

The chain carries TRBV7-2 and TRBJ1-2; D unresolved. Germline CDR1 is SGHTA and CDR2 is FQGNSA. The CDR3 sequence is 14 residues long. Between the trimmed V and J ends, which lost 1 base and 2 bases, there was a span of 8 bases. In nucleotides, the CDR3 is TGTGCCAGCAGCTTAGAAAGAGCAAACTATGGCTACACCTTC. The encoded protein is CASSLERANYGYTF.

This sequence joins TRBV11-1 and TRBJ2-2, with D possibly TRBD1 on 6 matching bases. The V end lost 3 bases, the J end lost 4 bases, and 12 bases lay between the germline ends. The CDR3 extends over 15 amino acids. The germline CDR1 and CDR2 sequences are SGHAT and FQDESV (reference sequence). The CDR3 loop is CASSLPGAGTGELFF. In DNA form, the CDR3 reads TGTGCCAGCAGCTTGCCAGGGGCGGGCACCGGGGAGCTGTTTTTT. The entire variable domain, with the rest obtained from reference TRBV11-1 and TRBJ2-2, is as follows: EAEVAQSPRYKITEKSQAVAFWCDPISGHATLYWYRQILGQGPELLVQFQDESVVDDSQLPKDRFSAERLKGVDSTLKIQPAELGDSAMYLCASSLPGAGTGELFFGEGSRLTVL.

The rearrangement joins TRBV9 to TRBJ1-2, with 8 bases that match TRBD1. Germline V gene lookup returns CDR1 SGDLS and CDR2 YYNGEE. The V and J ends lost 4 bases and 7 bases, in that order; junction bases with no gene match: 6. The CDR3 totals 13 residues. CDR3 nucleotide sequence: TGTGCCAGCAGCCGGGGACAGGTCGGTGGCTACACCTTC. Its translation: CASSRGQVGGYTF.

The sample holds many counts of this clone. CDR3 DNA sequence: TGTGCCAGCAGTAGATGGGGGACAGGGCCTGAAGCTTTCTTT. It yields the protein CASSRWGTGPEAFF. This chain uses TRBV11-2 with TRBJ1-1; 9 bases are shared with TRBD1. V dropped 6 bases and J dropped 6; count of bases not matched to a gene: 8. The germline V gene has CDR1 SGHAT and CDR2 FQNNGV. The CDR3 loop spans 14 amino acids.

The rearrangement uses TRBV29-1 and TRBJ2-7, with 8 positions matching TRBD1. The germline CDR1 and CDR2 sequences are SQVTM and ANQGSEA. The CDR3 runs to 13 residues. Trimming at V came to 1 base and at J to 5 bases, leaving 4 bases not matched to a gene. In nucleotides, the CDR3 is TGCAGCGTTGAAGGACAGGGGATCAACGAGCAGTACTTC. Translation gives CSVEGQGINEQYF.

The rearrangement links TRBV6-4 to TRBJ2-1, with TRBD2 matching 7 bases. From germline, CDR1 is MRHNA and CDR2 SNTAGT. V gave up 3 bases and J gave up 9 bases; unmatched junction bases: 8. The CDR3 has 14 residues. This CDR3 reads CASSEGRAFSEQFF. CDR3 DNA: TGTGCCAGCAGTGAAGGGAGGGCCTTCAGTGAGCAGTTCTTC.

The V call is TRBV3-1 (or the pseudogene TRBV3-2), the J call TRBJ2-7, with a tentative D call TRBD2 (6 bases). Germline CDR1 LGHDT, CDR2 YNNKEL (reference sequence). Trimming pared 0 bases from V and 2 bases from J, leaving 14 bases between. The CDR3 length is 16 residues. The CDR3 protein is CASSQDPPGGTYEQYF. The CDR3, as DNA: TGTGCCAGCAGCCAAGATCCCCCCGGGGGAACCTACGAGCAGTACTTC.

J is TRBJ1-2 and V is TRBV28, with 12 bases fitting TRBD1. Trimming removed 5 bases from V and 7 bases from J; junction bases left unmatched: 11. The CDR3 sequence is 16 residues long. Germline V gene sequence: CDR1 MDHEN, CDR2 SYDVKM. In DNA, the CDR3 is TGTGCCAGCAGTCGGCCCTTCGGGACAGGGGGCCGTGGCTACACCTTC. This sequence encodes CASSRPFGTGGRGYTF.

The V gene is TRBV6-1, the J gene TRBJ2-3; 15 positions agree with TRBD2. The CDR3 contains 16 residues. From germline, CDR1 is MNHNS and CDR2 SASEGT. Germline trimming cut 4 bases from V and 5 bases from J; bases unmatched to any gene: 4. CDR3 protein: CASSAGLAGGQDTQYF. The CDR3 DNA reads TGTGCCAGCAGTGCCGGACTAGCGGGGGGGCAAGATACGCAGTATTTT.

The chain links TRBV28 to TRBJ1-1; possible D gene TRBD1, 5 bases. CDR1 is MDHEN and CDR2 is SYDVKM in the germline V gene. Between the trimmed V and J ends, which lost 5 bases and 1 base, there was a span of 11 bases. The CDR3 length is 14 residues. The CDR3 loop reads CASSPRVTNTEAFF. CDR3 bases: TGTGCCAGCAGTCCCAGGGTTACGAACACTGAAGCTTTCTTT.

The genes are TRBV9 and TRBJ2-1; 8 nucleotides line up with TRBD2. The CDR3 consists of 15 residues. V lost 3 bases, J lost 4 bases, and 6 bases stayed unmatched. The germline V gene has CDR1 SGDLS and CDR2 YYNGEE. Here the CDR3 reads CASSATGGPYNEQFF. CDR3 DNA sequence: TGTGCCAGCAGCGCCACGGGGGGGCCTTACAATGAGCAGTTCTTC.

The chain couples TRBV2 to TRBJ2-7, with 8 bases fitting TRBD1. This CDR3 has 16 residues. CDR1 is SNHLY, CDR2 FYNNEI, per germline. The junction had 11 bases not matched to a gene; V was cut back by 2 bases and J by 5 bases. CDR3 protein: CASSETRTGISNEQYF. The CDR3 nucleotides are TGTGCCAGCAGTGAAACCCGGACAGGGATATCCAACGAGCAGTACTTC.

The chain recombines TRBV12-3 or TRBV12-4 with TRBJ1-2, with D uncertain. Trimming left V 5 bases short and J 4 bases short, with 11 bases between. The CDR3 is 13 residues long. CDR3 sequence: CASSPEGIYGYTF. The CDR3 DNA reads as TGTGCCAGCAGTCCTGAGGGAATCTATGGCTACACCTTC.

The V and J genes are TRBV19 and TRBJ1-2, with 7 bases aligning to TRBD1. Per the germline V gene, CDR1 is LNHDA and CDR2 is SQIVND (reference sequence). V lost 5 bases and J lost 7; bases outside the gene matches: 7. This CDR3 comprises 13 residues. The CDR3: CASSPDRVFGYTF. CDR3 bases: TGTGCCAGTAGTCCCGACAGGGTGTTTGGCTACACCTTC.

This chain links TRBV6-4 with TRBJ2-1; TRBD1 is a possible D gene (6 bases). The CDR3 length is 17 residues. Per germline, CDR1 MRHNA and CDR2 SNTAGT. Trimming cost V 2 bases and J 7 bases, with 21 bases left between them. The CDR3 coding sequence is TGTGCCAGCAGTGACCCAGGGGCCCTGGTTAGGACGAATGAGCAGTTCTTC. The encoded protein is CASSDPGALVRTNEQFF.

The chain uses TRBV6-2 or TRBV6-3 and TRBJ2-2; D remains ambiguous. Trimming removed 4 bases at V and 3 bases at J, with 6 bases between. Germline lookup yields CDR1 MNHEY and CDR2 SVGEGT. The CDR3 is 13 amino acids. The CDR3: CASSSIYTGELFF. CDR3 in DNA: TGTGCCAGCAGTTCTATATACACCGGGGAGCTGTTTTTT.

The chain joins TRBV6-4 to TRBJ2-3; D gene unclear. Trimming shortened V by 2 bases and J by 8 bases, and 8 bases separated the two germline ends. CDR1 is MRHNA, CDR2 SNTAGT, per germline. The CDR3 loop spans 12 amino acids. The CDR3 DNA sequence: TGTGCCAGCAGTGACGGTGGTAGTACGCAGTATTTT. This sequence encodes CASSDGGSTQYF.

The sample holds one count of this clone. V is TRBV19 and J is TRBJ2-1; 8 bases are a match to TRBD1. The CDR3 sequence is 14 residues long. The V gene's germline CDR1 is LNHDA and CDR2 SQIVND (reference sequence). J gave up 2 bases and V 8 bases, and 5 bases lay outside the gene matches. The CDR3 DNA reads TGTGCCAGTCAACCACAGGGGGCCTACAATGAGCAGTTCTTC. Residues: CASQPQGAYNEQFF.

The chain carries TRBV5-4 and TRBJ2-2; TRBD1 is a possible D gene (6 bases). V was cut by 4 bases and J by 2 bases, with 12 bases left in between. This CDR3 has 15 residues. Germline CDR1 is SGHNT and CDR2 is YYREEE (reference sequence). The CDR3 spells CASSHRELNTGELFF. CDR3 DNA sequence: TGTGCCAGCAGCCACAGGGAACTCAACACCGGGGAGCTGTTTTTT.

V gene TRBV2 combines with J gene TRBJ2-2, with D maybe TRBD1 (5 bases). Germline CDR1 SNHLY, CDR2 FYNNEI. V gave up 7 bases and J gave up 5 bases, with 14 bases separating them. The CDR3 is made up of 14 amino acids. CDR3 region: CASNSQVPTGELFF. DNA of the CDR3: TGTGCCAGCAATTCACAGGTTCCTACCGGGGAGCTGTTTTTT. Together with reference TRBV2 and TRBJ2-2, the CDR3 gives the full variable domain: EPEVTQTPSHQVTQMGQEVILRCVPISNHLYFYWYRQILGQKVEFLVSFYNNEISEKSEIFDDQFSVERPDGSNFTLKIRSTKLEDSAMYFCASNSQVPTGELFFGEGSRLTVL.

The rearrangement uses TRBV7-2 and TRBJ2-1; D possibly corresponds to TRBD2 (5 bases). This CDR3 is 14 amino acids long. The V and J ends lost 1 base and 3 bases respectively, with 7 bases between them. Germline CDR1 reads SGHTA; CDR2 reads FQGNSA. The CDR3 coding sequence is TGTGCCAGCAGCTTAGTCGGGGTCTACAATGAGCAGTTCTTC. It yields the protein CASSLVGVYNEQFF.

V gene TRBV29-1 combines with J gene TRBJ1-1; D gene ambiguous. The CDR3 extends over 13 amino acids. The ends were cut back, 3 bases at V and 1 base at J, with 9 bases in the middle. Germline CDR1 and CDR2: SQVTM and ANQGSEA. CDR3 amino acids: CSVDKQTNTEAFF. CDR3 coding DNA: TGCAGCGTTGATAAACAGACGAACACTGAAGCTTTCTTT. The full variable domain, in which reference TRBV29-1 and TRBJ1-1 provide the parts outside the CDR3, is SAVISQKPSRDICQRGTSLTIQCQVDSQVTMMFWYRQQPGQSLTLIATANQGSEATYESGFVIDKFPISRPNLTFSTLTVSNMSPEDSSIYLCSVDKQTNTEAFFGQGTRLTVV.

The CDR3 DNA reads TGTGCCAGCAGTGAATCCGGGTGGAGCACAGATACGCAGTATTTT. As protein: CASSESGWSTDTQYF. V gene TRBV25-1 combines with J gene TRBJ2-3, with unresolved D. The V end was cut by 1 base, the J end by 0 bases, with 8 bases between. The germline gives CDR1 MGHDK, CDR2 SYGVNS. CDR3 length: 15 amino acids.

The rearrangement uses TRBV6-5 and TRBJ1-5; D is ambiguous. Germline CDR1 and CDR2: MNHEY and SVGAGI. The CDR3 consists of 13 residues. Trimming removed 8 bases at V and 3 bases at J, with 11 bases between. For the CDR3, the DNA is TGTGCCAGCGAGGTGGCCTTCAATCAGCCCCAGCATTTT. Translated, it gives CASEVAFNQPQHF.

This rearrangement joins TRBV12-5 to TRBJ1-1; 9 positions agree with TRBD1. The germline gives CDR1 LGHNT, CDR2 FRNRAP. The CDR3 is made up of 14 amino acids. V gave up 7 bases and J gave up 5 bases; unmatched junction bases: 8. CDR3 region: CASVPGTGRTEAFF. CDR3 coding DNA: TGTGCTAGTGTCCCCGGGACAGGGAGGACTGAAGCTTTCTTT.

This clone occurred once. The rearrangement links TRBV15 to TRBJ1-6; no clear D gene. There are 18 residues in the CDR3. The germline gives CDR1 LNHNV, CDR2 YYDKDF (reference sequence). Trimming removed 0 bases from V and 6 bases from J, with 18 bases in between. The CDR3 DNA sequence: TGTGCCACCAGCAGAGATACGGGGAAGTCCGGGCTTAATTCACCCCTCCACTTT. Its protein is CATSRDTGKSGLNSPLHF.

This chain uses TRBV5-1 with TRBJ1-3; unclear D gene. Deletions cut 0 bases from V and 0 bases from J, with 7 bases between. The germline gives CDR1 SGHRS, CDR2 YFSETQ. This CDR3 comprises 15 residues. The CDR3 sequence is CASSLGFSSGNTIYF. In DNA, the CDR3 is TGCGCCAGCAGCTTGGGGTTCAGCTCTGGAAACACCATATATTTT.